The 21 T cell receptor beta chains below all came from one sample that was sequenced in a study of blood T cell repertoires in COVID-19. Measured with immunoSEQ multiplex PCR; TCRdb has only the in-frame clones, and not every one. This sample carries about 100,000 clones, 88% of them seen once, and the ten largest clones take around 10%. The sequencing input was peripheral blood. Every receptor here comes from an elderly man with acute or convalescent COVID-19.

CDR3: CASSLAGGLREQYF. CDR3 sequence (DNA): TGTGCCAGCAGTTTGGCGGGAGGTCTCAGGGAGCAGTACTTC. The V call is TRBV27, the J call TRBJ2-7; 8 nucleotides match TRBD2. The germline gives CDR1 MNHEY, CDR2 SMNVEV (reference sequence). The trim removed 3 bases at V and 7 bases at J, leaving 8 bases unmatched. The CDR3 consists of 14 residues.

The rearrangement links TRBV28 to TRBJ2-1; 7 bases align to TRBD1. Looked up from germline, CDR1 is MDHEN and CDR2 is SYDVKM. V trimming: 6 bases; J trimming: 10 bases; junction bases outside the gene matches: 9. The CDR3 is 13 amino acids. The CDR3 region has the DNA TGTGCCAGCAGCCTGACAGGGCCTAAGGAGCAGTTCTTC. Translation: CASSLTGPKEQFF.

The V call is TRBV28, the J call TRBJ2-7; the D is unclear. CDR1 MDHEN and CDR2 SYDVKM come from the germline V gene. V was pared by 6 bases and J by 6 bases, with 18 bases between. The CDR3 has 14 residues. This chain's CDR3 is CASSPPYPRLEQYF. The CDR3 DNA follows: TGTGCCAGCAGCCCTCCATATCCCAGGCTCGAGCAGTACTTC.

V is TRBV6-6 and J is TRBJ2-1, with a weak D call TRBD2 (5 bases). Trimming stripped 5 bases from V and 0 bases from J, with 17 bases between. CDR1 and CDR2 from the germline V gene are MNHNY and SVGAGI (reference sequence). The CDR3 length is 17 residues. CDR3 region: CASSPHPLGSSYNEQFF. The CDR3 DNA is TGTGCCAGCAGTCCCCACCCGCTAGGGAGCTCCTACAATGAGCAGTTCTTC.

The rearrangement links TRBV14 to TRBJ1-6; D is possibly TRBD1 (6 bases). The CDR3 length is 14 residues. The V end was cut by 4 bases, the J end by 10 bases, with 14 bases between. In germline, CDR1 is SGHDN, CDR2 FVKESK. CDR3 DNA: TGTGCCAGCAGCCGACAGGCGGCTGGCTCACCCCTCCACTTT. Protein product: CASSRQAAGSPLHF.

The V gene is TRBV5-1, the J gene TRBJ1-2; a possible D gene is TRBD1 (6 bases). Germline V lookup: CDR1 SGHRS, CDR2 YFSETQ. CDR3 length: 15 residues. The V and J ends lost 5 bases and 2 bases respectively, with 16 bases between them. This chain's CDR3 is CASSTSGARNYGYTF. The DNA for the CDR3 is TGCGCCAGCAGTACCTCAGGGGCAAGGAACTATGGCTACACCTTC.

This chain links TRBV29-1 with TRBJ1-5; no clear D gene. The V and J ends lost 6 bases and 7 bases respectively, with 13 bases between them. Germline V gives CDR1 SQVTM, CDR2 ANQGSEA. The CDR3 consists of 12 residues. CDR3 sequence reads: CSVRESGQPQHF. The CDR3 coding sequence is TGCAGCGTGAGAGAATCCGGGCAGCCCCAGCATTTT.

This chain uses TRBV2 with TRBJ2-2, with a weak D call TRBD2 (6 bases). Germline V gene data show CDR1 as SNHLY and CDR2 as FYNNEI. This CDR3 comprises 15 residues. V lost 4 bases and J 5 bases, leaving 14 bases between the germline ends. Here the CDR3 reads CASSGLASVTGELFF. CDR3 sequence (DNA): TGTGCCAGCAGTGGATTAGCTAGCGTAACCGGGGAGCTGTTTTTT.

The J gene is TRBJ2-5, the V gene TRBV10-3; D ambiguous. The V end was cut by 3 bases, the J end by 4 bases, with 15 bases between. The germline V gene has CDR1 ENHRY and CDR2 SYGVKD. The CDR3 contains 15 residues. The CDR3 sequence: CAISEAPFAVETQYF. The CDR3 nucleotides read TGTGCCATCAGTGAAGCCCCTTTCGCCGTAGAGACCCAGTACTTC.

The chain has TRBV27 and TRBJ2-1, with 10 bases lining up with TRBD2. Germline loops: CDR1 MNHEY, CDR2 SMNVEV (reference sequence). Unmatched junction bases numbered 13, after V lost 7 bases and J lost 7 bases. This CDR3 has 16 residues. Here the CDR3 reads CASTPRGGLALNEQFF. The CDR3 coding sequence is TGTGCCAGCACACCCCGGGGGGGACTAGCGTTGAATGAGCAGTTCTTC.

This CDR3 is CASSLGLARETQYF. The DNA of the CDR3 is TGTGCCAGTAGTTTGGGACTAGCGAGAGAGACCCAGTACTTC. The chain has TRBV19 and TRBJ2-5, with 10 bases fitting TRBD2. J was trimmed by 4 bases and V by 5 bases; bases with no gene match: 4. In germline, CDR1 is LNHDA, CDR2 SQIVND (reference sequence). The CDR3 spans 14 residues.

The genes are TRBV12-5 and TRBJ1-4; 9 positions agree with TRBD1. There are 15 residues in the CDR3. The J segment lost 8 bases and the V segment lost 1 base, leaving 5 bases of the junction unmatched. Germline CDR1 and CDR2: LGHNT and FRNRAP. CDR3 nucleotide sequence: TGTGCTAGTGGTTTGGACAGACAGGGGGTAGAAAAACTGTTTTTT. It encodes CASGLDRQGVEKLFF.

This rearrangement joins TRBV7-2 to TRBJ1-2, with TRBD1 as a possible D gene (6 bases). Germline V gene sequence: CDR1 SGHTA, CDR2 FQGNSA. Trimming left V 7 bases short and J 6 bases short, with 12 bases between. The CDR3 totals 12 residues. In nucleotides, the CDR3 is TGTGCCAGCACTTGGACAGAGGATGGCTACACCTTC. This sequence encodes CASTWTEDGYTF.

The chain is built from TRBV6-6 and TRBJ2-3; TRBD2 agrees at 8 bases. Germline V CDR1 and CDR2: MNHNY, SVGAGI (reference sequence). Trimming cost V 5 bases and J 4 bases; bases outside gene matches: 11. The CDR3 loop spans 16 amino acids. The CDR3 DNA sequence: TGTGCCAGCAGTCTCGGGGGGGCCCCGGCTCCAGATACGCAGTATTTT. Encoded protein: CASSLGGAPAPDTQYF.

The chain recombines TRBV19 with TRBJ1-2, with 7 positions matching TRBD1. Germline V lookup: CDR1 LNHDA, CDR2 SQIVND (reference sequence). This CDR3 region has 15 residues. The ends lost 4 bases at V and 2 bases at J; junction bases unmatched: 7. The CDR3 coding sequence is TGTGCCAGTAGTAAGGGAAGAGGGGGCAACTATGGCTACACCTTC. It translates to CASSKGRGGNYGYTF.

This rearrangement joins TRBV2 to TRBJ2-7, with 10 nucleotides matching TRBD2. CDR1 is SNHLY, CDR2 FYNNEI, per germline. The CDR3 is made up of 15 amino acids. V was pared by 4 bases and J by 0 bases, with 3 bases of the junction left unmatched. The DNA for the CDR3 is TGTGCCAGCAGTGGAGCGGGAGGGAGCTCCTACGAGCAGTACTTC. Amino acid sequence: CASSGAGGSSYEQYF.

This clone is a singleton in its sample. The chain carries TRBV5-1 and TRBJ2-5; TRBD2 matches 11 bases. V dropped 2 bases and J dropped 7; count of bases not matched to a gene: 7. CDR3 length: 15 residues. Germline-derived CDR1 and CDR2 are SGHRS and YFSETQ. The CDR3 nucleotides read TGCGCCAGCAGCTTTTCTAGCGGGGGGCCGGGGACCCAGTACTTC. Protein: CASSFSSGGPGTQYF.

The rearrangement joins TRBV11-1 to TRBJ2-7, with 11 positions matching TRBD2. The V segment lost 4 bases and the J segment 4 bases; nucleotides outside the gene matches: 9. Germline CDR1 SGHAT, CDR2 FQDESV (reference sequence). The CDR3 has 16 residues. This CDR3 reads CASSYGLAGSQYEQYF. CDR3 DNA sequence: TGTGCCAGCAGCTACGGACTAGCGGGTTCCCAGTACGAGCAGTACTTC. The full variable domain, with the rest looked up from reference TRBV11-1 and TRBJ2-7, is EAEVAQSPRYKITEKSQAVAFWCDPISGHATLYWYRQILGQGPELLVQFQDESVVDDSQLPKDRFSAERLKGVDSTLKIQPAELGDSAMYLCASSYGLAGSQYEQYFGPGTRLTVT.

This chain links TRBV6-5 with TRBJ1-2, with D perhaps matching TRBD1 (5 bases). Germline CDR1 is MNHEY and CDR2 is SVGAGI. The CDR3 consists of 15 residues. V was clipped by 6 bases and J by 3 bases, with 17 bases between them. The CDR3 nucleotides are TGTGCCAGCAGCTGGCAGGGAGGAGAACACTATGGCTACACCTTC. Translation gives CASSWQGGEHYGYTF.

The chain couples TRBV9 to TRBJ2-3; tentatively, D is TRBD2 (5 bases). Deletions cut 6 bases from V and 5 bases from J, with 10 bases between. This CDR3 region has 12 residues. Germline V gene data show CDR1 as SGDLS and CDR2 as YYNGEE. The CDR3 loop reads CASNPGGDTQYF. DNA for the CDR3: TGTGCCAGCAATCCCGGAGGAGATACGCAGTATTTT.

CDR3 nucleotides: TGTGCCAGTAGTATCGAAGGAGGGAGGCATGAAAAACTGTTTTTT. Translated, it gives CASSIEGGRHEKLFF. This rearrangement joins TRBV19 to TRBJ1-4; D uncertain. CDR1 and CDR2 from the germline V gene are LNHDA and SQIVND (reference sequence). CDR3 size: 15 residues. Trimming removed 3 bases at V and 6 bases at J, with 14 bases between.